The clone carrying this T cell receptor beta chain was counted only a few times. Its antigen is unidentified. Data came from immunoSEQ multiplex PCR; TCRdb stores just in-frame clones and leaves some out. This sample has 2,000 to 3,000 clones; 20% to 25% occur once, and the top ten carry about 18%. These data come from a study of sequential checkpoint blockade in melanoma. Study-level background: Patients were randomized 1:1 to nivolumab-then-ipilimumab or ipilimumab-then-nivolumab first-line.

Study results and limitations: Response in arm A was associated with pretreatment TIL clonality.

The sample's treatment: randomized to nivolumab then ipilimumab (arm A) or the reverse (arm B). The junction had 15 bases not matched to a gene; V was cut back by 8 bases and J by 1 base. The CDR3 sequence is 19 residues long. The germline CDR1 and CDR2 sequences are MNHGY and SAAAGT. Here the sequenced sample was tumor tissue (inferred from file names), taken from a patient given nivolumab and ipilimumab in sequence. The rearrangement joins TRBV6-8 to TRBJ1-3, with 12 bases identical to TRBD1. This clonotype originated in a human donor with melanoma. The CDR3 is CASRPPGTGGARSGNTIYF. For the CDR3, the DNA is TGTGCCAGCCGCCCCCCGGGGACAGGGGGCGCGAGGTCTGGAAACACCATATATTTT.